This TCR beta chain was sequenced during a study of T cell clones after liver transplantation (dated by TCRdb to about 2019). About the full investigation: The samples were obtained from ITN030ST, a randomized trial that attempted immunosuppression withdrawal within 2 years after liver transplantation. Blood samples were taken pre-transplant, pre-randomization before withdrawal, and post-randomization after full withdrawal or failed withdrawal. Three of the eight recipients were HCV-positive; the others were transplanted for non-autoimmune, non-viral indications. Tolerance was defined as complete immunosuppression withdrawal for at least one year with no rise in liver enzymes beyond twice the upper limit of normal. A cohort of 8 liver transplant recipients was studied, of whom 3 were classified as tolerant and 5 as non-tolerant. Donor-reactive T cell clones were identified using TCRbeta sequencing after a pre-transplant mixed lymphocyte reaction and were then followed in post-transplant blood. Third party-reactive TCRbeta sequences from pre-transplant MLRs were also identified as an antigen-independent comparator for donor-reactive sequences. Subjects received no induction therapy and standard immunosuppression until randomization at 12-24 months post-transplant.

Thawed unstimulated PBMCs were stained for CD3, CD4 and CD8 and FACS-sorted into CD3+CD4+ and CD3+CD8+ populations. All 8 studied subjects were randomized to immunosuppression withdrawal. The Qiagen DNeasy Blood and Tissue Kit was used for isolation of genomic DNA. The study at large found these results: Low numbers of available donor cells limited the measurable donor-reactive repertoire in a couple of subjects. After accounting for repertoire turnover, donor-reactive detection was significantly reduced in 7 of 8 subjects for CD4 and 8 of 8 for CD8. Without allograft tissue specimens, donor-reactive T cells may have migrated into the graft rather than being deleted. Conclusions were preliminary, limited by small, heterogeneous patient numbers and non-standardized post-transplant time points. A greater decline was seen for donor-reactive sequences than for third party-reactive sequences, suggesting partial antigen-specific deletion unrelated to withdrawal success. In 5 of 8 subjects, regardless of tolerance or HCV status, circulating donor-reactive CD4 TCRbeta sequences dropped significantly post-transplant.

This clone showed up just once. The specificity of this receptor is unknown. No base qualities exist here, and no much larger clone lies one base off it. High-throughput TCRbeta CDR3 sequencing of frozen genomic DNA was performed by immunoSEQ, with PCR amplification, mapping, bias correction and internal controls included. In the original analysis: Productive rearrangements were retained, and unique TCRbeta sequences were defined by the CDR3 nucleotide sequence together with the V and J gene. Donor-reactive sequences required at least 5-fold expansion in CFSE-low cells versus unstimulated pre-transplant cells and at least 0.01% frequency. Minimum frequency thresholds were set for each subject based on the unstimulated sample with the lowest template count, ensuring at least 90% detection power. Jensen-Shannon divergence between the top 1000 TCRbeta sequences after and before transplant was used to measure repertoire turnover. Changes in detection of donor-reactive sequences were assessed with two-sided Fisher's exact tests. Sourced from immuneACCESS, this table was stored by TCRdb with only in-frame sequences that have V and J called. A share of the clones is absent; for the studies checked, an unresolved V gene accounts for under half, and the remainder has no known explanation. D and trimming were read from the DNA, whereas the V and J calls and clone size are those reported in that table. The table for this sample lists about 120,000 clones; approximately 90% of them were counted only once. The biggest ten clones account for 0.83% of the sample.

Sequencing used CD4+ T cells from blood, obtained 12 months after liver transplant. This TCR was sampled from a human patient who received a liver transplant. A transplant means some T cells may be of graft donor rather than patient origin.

The bases read TGCGCCAGCAGCCTGATCAGAGGGGAGGCTCAGCCCCAGCATTTT. Its product reads: CASSLIRGEAQPQHF. This sequence uses TRBV4-1 and TRBJ1-5, and the D gene may be TRBD1, 5 bases matching. Taken from the germline V gene, the CDR1 and CDR2 loops are MGHRA and YSYEKL. The CDR3 holds 15 amino acids from the cysteine to the phenylalanine. The only DNA kept is the CDR3, 45 bases in frame from the first base. Trimming at the junction amounts to 4 bases on V and 6 bases on J, and the germline ends lie 16 bases apart.